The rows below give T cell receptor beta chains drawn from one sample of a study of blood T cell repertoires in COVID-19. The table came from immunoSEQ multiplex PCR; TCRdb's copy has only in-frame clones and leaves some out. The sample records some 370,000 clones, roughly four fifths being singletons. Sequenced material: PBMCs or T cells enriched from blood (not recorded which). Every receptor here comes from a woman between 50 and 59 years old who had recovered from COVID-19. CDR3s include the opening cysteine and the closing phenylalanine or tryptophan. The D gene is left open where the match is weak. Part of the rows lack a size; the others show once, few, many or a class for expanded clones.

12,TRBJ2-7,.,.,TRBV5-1,TGCGCCAGCAGCTCTGGGCCTTACGAGCAGTACTTC,CASSSGPYEQYF
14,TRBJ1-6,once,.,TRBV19,TGTGCCAGTAGTATAGACGATCCGAAACAACCCCTCCACTTT,CASSIDDPKQPLHF
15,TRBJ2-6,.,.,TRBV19,TGTGCCAGTAGTATATGGACAGCTGGGGCCAACGTCCTGACTTTC,CASSIWTAGANVLTF
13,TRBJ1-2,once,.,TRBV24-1,TGTGCCACCAGTGGTAGGGAAGCGGATGGCTACACCTTC,CATSGREADGYTF
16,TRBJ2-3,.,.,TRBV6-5,TGTGCCAGCAGTTACTCGATCCCGGGGAGCACAGATACGCAGTATTTT,CASSYSIPGSTDTQYF
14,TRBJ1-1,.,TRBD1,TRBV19,TGTGCCAGTAGTTCACATACAGGGGACACTGAAGCTTTCTTT,CASSSHTGDTEAFF
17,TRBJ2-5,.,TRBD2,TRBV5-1,TGCGCCAGCAGCTTGGTTCTAGCGGGAGATTTCAAGGAGACCCAGTACTTC,CASSLVLAGDFKETQYF
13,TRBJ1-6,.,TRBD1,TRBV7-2,TGTGCCAGCAAAAGACAGGGGTTGGCACCCCTCCACTTT,CASKRQGLAPLHF
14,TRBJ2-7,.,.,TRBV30,TGTGCCTGGAGTGTCGCGGGCAGCACCTACGAGCAGTACTTC,CAWSVAGSTYEQYF
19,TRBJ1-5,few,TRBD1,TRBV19,TGTGCCAGTAGTCTCCGCCGGGGGGGACAGGGGGTACCGATCAGCCCCCAGCATTTT,CASSLRRGGQGVPISPQHF